A single sample gave rise to the 21 T cell receptor beta chains below, sequenced in a study of early T cells in non-severe SARS-CoV-2 infection. TCRdb processed the 5' RACE reads anew with MiXCR; each CDR3 protein has one entry. The sample shows tens of thousands of distinct CDR3 sequences, 6% to 7% of them seen only once. Sequenced sample: whole blood. The origin of the receptors is an adult who was a healthcare worker with PCR-confirmed SARS-CoV-2 infection or an uninfected control (not recorded which).

In regard to this clonotype: A junction boundary mismatches the germline segment, possibly from a read error. The rearrangement joins TRBV5-1 to TRBJ2-1; possible D gene TRBD1, 6 bases. The CDR3 spans 16 residues. CDR1 SGHRS and CDR2 YFSETQ come from the germline V gene. CDR3 DNA sequence: TGCGCCAGCAGCCCCGACAGGCCCACAGGTTACAATGAGCAGTGCTTC. It specifies CASSPDRPTGYNEQCF.

At least ten counts were recorded for this clonotype. The chain carries TRBV4-2 and TRBJ2-7; the match to TRBD2 covers 11 bases. This CDR3 has 16 amino acids. Germline-derived CDR1 and CDR2 are LGHNA and YNFKEQ. The junction had 4 bases not matched to a gene; V was cut back by 1 base and J by 2 bases. CDR3 DNA sequence: TGTGCCAGCAGCCAAGCGCTAGCGGGGGGTACCTACGAGCAGTACTTC. The encoded protein is CASSQALAGGTYEQYF.

This clonotype was recorded at least ten times. The rearrangement joins TRBV4-2 to TRBJ2-7, with 8 bases matching TRBD1. The CDR3 has 17 amino acids. Germline V lookup: CDR1 LGHNA, CDR2 YNFKEQ. Trimming cost V 0 bases and J 4 bases; bases outside gene matches: 11. The CDR3 DNA sequence: TGTGCCAGCAGCCAAGATGTGGTTTCCAGGGGGCGTTACGAGCAGTACTTC. Translated, it gives CASSQDVVSRGRYEQYF.

This sequence joins TRBV2 and TRBJ2-7, with TRBD1 identical over 8 bases. This CDR3 is 14 amino acids long. V lost 11 bases to trimming and J lost 5 bases; unmatched junction nucleotides: 14. Germline CDR1 reads SNHLY; CDR2 reads FYNNEI. CDR3 residues: CAVPGGQGANEQYF. CDR3 in DNA: TGTGCCGTCCCCGGTGGGCAGGGGGCGAACGAGCAGTACTTC.

This clonotype was seen at least ten times. In DNA form, the CDR3 reads TGCAGTGCCCAGACGGGGGCAGGCTACAATGAGCAGTTCTTC. Translated: CSAQTGAGYNEQFF. The chain is built from TRBV20-1 and TRBJ2-1, with D possibly called TRBD1 or TRBD2 (6 bases each). Trimming cost V 6 bases and J 3 bases, with 15 bases left between them. CDR1 and CDR2 (germline): DFQATT, SNEGSKA (reference sequence). This CDR3 is 14 amino acids long.

This clonotype was counted at least ten times. The chain is built from TRBV28 and TRBJ1-3; D unresolved. The V gene lost 2 bases and the J gene lost 5 bases, with 10 bases spanning the gap. This CDR3 has 14 amino acids. CDR1 and CDR2 (germline): MDHEN, SYDVKM. The CDR3 sequence: CASSLGGSRNTIYF. CDR3 nucleotides: TGTGCCAGCAGTTTAGGAGGGTCGAGAAACACCATATATTTT. The complete variable domain, with remaining parts taken from reference TRBV28 and TRBJ1-3, reads DVKVTQSSRYLVKRTGEKVFLECVQDMDHENMFWYRQDPGLGLRLIYFSYDVKMKEKGDIPEGYSVSREKKERFSLILESASTNQTSMYLCASSLGGSRNTIYFGEGSWLTVV.

This clonotype has ten or more counts. The V gene is TRBV25-1, the J gene TRBJ2-5; TRBD1 is a possible D gene (7 bases). Looked up from germline, CDR1 is MGHDK and CDR2 is SYGVNS. The V and J ends lost 7 bases and 4 bases respectively, with 22 bases between them. The CDR3 has 16 amino acids. Written as DNA, the CDR3 is TGTGCCAGCAAAATATGGAGGGACAGAGTTAGAGAGACCCAGTACTTC. Protein product: CASKIWRDRVRETQYF.

This clonotype was observed at least ten times. The chain links TRBV11-3 to TRBJ2-7; D remains ambiguous. Between the trimmed V and J ends, which lost 1 base and 0 bases, there was a span of 4 bases. The CDR3 covers 13 residues. Germline-derived CDR1 and CDR2 are SGHNT and YENEEA. DNA for the CDR3: TGTGCCAGCAGCTTAGGCAGCTCCTACGAGCAGTACTTC. Residues: CASSLGSSYEQYF. The full variable domain, its missing parts supplied by reference TRBV11-3 and TRBJ2-7, is EAGVVQSPRYKIIEKKQPVAFWCNPISGHNTLYWYLQNLGQGPELLIRYENEEAVDDSQLPKDRFSAERLKGVDSTLKIQPAELGDSAVYLCASSLGSSYEQYFGPGTRLTVT.

This clonotype was detected many times. The chain has TRBV5-1 and TRBJ2-5; 9 bases match TRBD2. CDR1 is SGHRS, CDR2 YFSETQ, per germline. After removal of 3 bases from V and 5 bases from J, the junction contained 8 bases not matched to a gene. The CDR3 is 15 amino acids. CDR3 residues: CASSSAGTSLETQYF. The CDR3 coding sequence is TGCGCCAGCAGCTCAGCCGGGACTAGCTTGGAGACCCAGTACTTC.

Ten or more counts support this clonotype. The chain links TRBV28 to TRBJ2-1; D gene ambiguous. The length of the CDR3 is 13 residues. Trimming took 3 bases from V and 3 from J, leaving 6 bases between them. Germline lookup yields CDR1 MDHEN and CDR2 SYDVKM. The CDR3 DNA follows: TGTGCCAGCAGTTTGGTGCGCTACAATGAGCAGTTCTTC. This codes for CASSLVRYNEQFF. Based on the CDR3 plus reference TRBV28 and TRBJ2-1, the full variable domain is DVKVTQSSRYLVKRTGEKVFLECVQDMDHENMFWYRQDPGLGLRLIYFSYDVKMKEKGDIPEGYSVSREKKERFSLILESASTNQTSMYLCASSLVRYNEQFFGPGTRLTVL.

By proportion, this clonotype is medium-sized. V gene TRBV12-5 combines with J gene TRBJ2-1; TRBD2 aligns across 10 bases. CDR3 length equals 14 residues. The germline V gene has CDR1 LGHNT and CDR2 FRNRAP. V lost 5 bases and J lost 5; bases outside the gene matches: 3. CDR3 sequence: CASGPLAGDNEQFF. The CDR3 DNA reads as TGTGCTAGTGGTCCTCTAGCGGGGGACAATGAGCAGTTCTTC.

The V call is TRBV5-1, the J call TRBJ1-4; no clear D gene. The length of the CDR3 is 15 residues. With 1 base removed from V and 5 bases from J, the gap between germline ends came to 12 bases. Germline V gene sequence: CDR1 SGHRS, CDR2 YFSETQ. CDR3 DNA: TGCGCCAGCAGCTTGTACGACGGCTTAAATGAAAAACTGTTTTTT. As protein: CASSLYDGLNEKLFF.

In its sample, this clonotype was seen many times. Here the CDR3 reads CASSLNPGGRETQYF. CDR3 in DNA: TGTGCCAGCAGCTTAAATCCAGGGGGCCGAGAGACCCAGTACTTC. The chain recombines TRBV7-3 with TRBJ2-5, with TRBD1 matching 8 bases. CDR1 is SGHTA, CDR2 FQGTGA, per germline. This CDR3 comprises 15 residues. V trimming: 1 base; J trimming: 4 bases; junction bases outside the gene matches: 5.

In its sample, this clonotype was seen many times. The chain combines TRBV7-2 with TRBJ1-2, with D possibly matching TRBD1 (5 bases). Trimming removed 5 bases from V and 0 bases from J, with 13 bases in between. The CDR3 has 15 amino acids. CDR1 SGHTA and CDR2 FQGNSA come from the germline V gene. The CDR3 spells CASSPQEGANYGYTF. The CDR3 region has the DNA TGTGCCAGCAGCCCCCAGGAAGGGGCTAACTATGGCTACACCTTC.

At least ten counts were recorded for this clonotype. The V and J genes are TRBV20-1 and TRBJ1-2; D gene ambiguous. Trimming took 2 bases from V and 0 from J, leaving 13 bases between them. Per the germline V gene, CDR1 is DFQATT and CDR2 is SNEGSKA (reference sequence). The CDR3 is made up of 15 amino acids. The CDR3 is CSARNAATSNYGYTF. The CDR3, as DNA: TGCAGTGCTAGAAACGCCGCGACTTCTAACTATGGCTACACCTTC.

This clonotype was seen at least ten times. V and J are TRBV5-4 and TRBJ2-1, with D possibly being TRBD1 (5 bases). Germline V CDR1 and CDR2: SGHNT, YYREEE (reference sequence). Trimming pared 4 bases from V and 8 bases from J, leaving 13 bases between. This CDR3 region has 13 residues. CDR3 DNA: TGTGCCAGCAGCCAGACAGCCTCTCATGAGCAGTTCTTC. It translates to CASSQTASHEQFF.

This clonotype showed up many times. This chain links TRBV30 with TRBJ1-3; no reliable D call. Germline CDR1 GTSNPN, CDR2 SVGIG (reference sequence). This CDR3 contains 11 residues. The V and J ends lost 4 bases and 7 bases respectively, with 8 bases between them. CDR3 nucleotide sequence: TGTGCCTGGACCGTAGTGAACACCATATATTTT. It translates to CAWTVVNTIYF.

This clonotype was seen only a few times. The chain combines TRBV12-3 or TRBV12-4 with TRBJ2-7; TRBD2 matches 11 bases. J was trimmed by 5 bases and V by 5 bases; bases with no gene match: 5. This CDR3 contains 14 residues. The DNA for the CDR3 is TGTGCCAGCAGTCATAGCGGGGGGGCCAACGAGCAGTACTTC. This translates into CASSHSGGANEQYF.

There are many counts of this clonotype. The chain recombines TRBV28 with TRBJ2-5, with D uncertain. Germline CDR1 and CDR2: MDHEN and SYDVKM. The germline V and J ends were trimmed by 2 bases and 5 bases, with 15 bases remaining between them. The CDR3 covers 15 residues. As DNA, the CDR3 is TGTGCCAGCAGTTTACCGGCCAATTCAAGGGAGACCCAGTACTTC. Protein sequence: CASSLPANSRETQYF.

Many counts were recorded for this clonotype. The chain couples TRBV30 to TRBJ1-2; 9 nucleotides agree with TRBD1. With 4 bases clipped from V and 6 bases from J, the junction kept 6 bases outside the gene matches. Per germline, CDR1 GTSNPN and CDR2 SVGIG (reference sequence). The CDR3 loop spans 13 amino acids. Here the CDR3 DNA reads TGTGCCTGGACCCCGGGGACAGGGAATGGCTACACCTTC. Translation: CAWTPGTGNGYTF.

This clonotype was recorded many times. This rearrangement joins TRBV7-6 to TRBJ1-1, with D hard to call. This CDR3 region has 13 residues. Germline V gene sequence: CDR1 SGHVS, CDR2 FNYEAQ. V gave up 2 bases and J gave up 3 bases, with 7 bases separating them. This CDR3 reads CASSLQSYTEAFF. The CDR3 nucleotides read TGTGCCAGCAGCTTACAATCGTACACTGAAGCTTTCTTT.